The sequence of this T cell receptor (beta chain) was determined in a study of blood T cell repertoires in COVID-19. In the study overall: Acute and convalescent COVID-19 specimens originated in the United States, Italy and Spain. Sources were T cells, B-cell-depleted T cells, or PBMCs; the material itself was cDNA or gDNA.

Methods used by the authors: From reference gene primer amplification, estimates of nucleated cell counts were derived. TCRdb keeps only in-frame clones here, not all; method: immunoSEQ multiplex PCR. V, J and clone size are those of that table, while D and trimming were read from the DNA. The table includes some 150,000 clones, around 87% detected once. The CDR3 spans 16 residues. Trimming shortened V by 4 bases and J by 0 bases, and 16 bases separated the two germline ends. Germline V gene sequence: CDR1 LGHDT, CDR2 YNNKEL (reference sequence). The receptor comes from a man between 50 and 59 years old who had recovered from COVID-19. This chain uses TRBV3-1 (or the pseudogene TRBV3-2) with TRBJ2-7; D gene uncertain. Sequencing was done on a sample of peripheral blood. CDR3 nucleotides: TGTGCCAGCAGCCCACAAATTGCATCCAGCTCCTACGAGCAGTACTTC. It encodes CASSPQIASSSYEQYF.